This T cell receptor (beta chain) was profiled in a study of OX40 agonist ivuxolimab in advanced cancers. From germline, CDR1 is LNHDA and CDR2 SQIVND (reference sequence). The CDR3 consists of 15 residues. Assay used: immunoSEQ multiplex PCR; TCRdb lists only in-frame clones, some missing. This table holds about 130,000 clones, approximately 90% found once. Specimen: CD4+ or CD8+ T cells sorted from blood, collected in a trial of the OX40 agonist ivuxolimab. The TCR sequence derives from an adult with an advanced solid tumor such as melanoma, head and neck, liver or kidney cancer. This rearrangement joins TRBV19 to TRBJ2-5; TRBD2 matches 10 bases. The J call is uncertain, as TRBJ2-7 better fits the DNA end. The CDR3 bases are TGTGCCAGTGCGACCGGGACTAGCGCTTCCTACGAGCAGTACTTC. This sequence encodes CASATGTSASYEQYF.